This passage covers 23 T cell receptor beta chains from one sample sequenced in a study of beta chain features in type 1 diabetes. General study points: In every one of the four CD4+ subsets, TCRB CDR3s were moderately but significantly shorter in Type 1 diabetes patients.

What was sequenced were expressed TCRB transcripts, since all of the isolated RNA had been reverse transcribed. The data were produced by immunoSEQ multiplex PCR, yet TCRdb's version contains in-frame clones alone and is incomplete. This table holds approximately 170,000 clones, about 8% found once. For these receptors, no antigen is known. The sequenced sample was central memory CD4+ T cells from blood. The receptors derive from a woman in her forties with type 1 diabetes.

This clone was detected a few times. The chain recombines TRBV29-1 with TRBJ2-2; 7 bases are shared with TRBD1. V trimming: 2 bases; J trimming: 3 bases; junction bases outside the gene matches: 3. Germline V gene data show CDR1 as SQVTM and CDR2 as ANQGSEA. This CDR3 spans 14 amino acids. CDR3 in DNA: TGCAGCGTTGAACCTCAGGGGGACACCGGGGAGCTGTTTTTT. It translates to CSVEPQGDTGELFF.

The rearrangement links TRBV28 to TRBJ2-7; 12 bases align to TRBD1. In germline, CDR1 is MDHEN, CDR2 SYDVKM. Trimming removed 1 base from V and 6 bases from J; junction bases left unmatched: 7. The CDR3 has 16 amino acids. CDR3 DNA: TGTGCCAGCAGTTTATTCGTTGGGACAGGGGGCATCGAGCAGTACTTC. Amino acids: CASSLFVGTGGIEQYF.

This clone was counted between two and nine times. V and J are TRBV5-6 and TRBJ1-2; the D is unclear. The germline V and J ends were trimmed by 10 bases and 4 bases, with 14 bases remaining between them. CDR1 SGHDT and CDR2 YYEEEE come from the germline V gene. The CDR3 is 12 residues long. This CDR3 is CASSWRAYGYTF. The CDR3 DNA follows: TGTGCCTCCTCTTGGCGGGCCTATGGCTACACCTTC.

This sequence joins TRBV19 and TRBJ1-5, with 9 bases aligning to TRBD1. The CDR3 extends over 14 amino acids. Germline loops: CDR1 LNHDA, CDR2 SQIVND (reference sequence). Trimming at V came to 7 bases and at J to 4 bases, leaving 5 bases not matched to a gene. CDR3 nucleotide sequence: TGTGCCAGTAACCCCGGACAGGGGAATCAGCCCCAGCATTTT. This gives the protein CASNPGQGNQPQHF.

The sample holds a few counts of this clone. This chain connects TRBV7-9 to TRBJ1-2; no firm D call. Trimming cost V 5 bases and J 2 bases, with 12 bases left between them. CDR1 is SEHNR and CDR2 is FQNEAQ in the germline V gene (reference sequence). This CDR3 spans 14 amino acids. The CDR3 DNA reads TGTGCCAGCAGCCGCCCTGGAGGGAACTATGGCTACACCTTC. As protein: CASSRPGGNYGYTF.

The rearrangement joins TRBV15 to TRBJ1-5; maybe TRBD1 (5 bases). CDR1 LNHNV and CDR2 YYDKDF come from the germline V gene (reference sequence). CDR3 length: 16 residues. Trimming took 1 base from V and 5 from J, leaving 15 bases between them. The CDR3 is CATSRGGAGTDQPQHF. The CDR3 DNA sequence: TGTGCCACCAGCAGAGGTGGGGCGGGGACGGATCAGCCCCAGCATTTT.

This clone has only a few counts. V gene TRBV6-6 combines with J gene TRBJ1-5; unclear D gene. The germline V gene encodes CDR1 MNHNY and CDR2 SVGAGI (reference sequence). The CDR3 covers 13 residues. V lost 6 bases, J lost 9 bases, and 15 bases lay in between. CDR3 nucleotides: TGTGCCAGCAGCCCTCGACCCGAGGGGCCCCAGCATTTT. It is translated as CASSPRPEGPQHF.

CDR3 sequence: CASSGGLGKETQYF. The CDR3 DNA reads TGTGCCAGCTCCGGCGGGCTAGGGAAAGAGACCCAGTACTTC. The chain combines TRBV18 with TRBJ2-5, with a weak D call TRBD2 (5 bases). Per the germline V gene, CDR1 is KGHSH and CDR2 is LQKENI. V lost 6 bases, J lost 3 bases, and 14 bases lay in between. The CDR3 totals 14 residues.

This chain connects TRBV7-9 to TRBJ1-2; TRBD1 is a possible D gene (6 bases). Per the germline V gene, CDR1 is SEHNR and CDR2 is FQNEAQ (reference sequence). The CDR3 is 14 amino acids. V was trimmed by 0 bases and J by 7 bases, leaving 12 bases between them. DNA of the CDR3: TGTGCCAGCAGCTTAGCTGGGGGCGGTGCTGGCTACACCTTC. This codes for CASSLAGGGAGYTF.

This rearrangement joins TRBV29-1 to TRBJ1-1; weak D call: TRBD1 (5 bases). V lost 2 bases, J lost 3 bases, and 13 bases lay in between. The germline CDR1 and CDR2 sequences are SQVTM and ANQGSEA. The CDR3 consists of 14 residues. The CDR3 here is CSVEKGLWDTEAFF. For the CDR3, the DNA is TGCAGCGTTGAAAAGGGGCTTTGGGACACTGAAGCTTTCTTT.

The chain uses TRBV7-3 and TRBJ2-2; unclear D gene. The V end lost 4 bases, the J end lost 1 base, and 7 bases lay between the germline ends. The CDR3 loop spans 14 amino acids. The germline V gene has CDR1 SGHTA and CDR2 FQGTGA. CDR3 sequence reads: CASSSRQNTGELFF. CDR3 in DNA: TGTGCCAGCAGCTCCCGACAGAACACCGGGGAGCTGTTTTTT. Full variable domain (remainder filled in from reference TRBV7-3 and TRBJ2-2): GAGVSQTPSNKVTEKGKYVELRCDPISGHTALYWYRQSLGQGPEFLIYFQGTGAADDSGLPNDRFFAVRPEGSVSTLKIQRTERGDSAVYLCASSSRQNTGELFFGEGSRLTVL.

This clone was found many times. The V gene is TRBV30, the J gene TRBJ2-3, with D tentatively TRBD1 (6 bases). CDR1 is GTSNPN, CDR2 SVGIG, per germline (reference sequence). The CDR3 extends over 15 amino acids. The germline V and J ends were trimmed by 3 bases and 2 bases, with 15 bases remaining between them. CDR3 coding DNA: TGTGCCTGGAGGCCCTACAGGGTCAACACAGATACGCAGTATTTT. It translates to CAWRPYRVNTDTQYF.

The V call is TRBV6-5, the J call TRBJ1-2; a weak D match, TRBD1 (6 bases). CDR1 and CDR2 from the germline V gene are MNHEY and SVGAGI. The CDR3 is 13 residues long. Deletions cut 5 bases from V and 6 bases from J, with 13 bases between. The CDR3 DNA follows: TGTGCCAGCAGTCACAGGGTGGAAGATGGCTACACCTTC. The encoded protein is CASSHRVEDGYTF.

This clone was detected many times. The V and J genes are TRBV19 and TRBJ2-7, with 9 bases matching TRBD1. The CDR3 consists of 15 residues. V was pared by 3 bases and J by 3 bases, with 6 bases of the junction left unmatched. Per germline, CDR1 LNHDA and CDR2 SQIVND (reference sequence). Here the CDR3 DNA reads TGTGCCAGTAGTATCCGCGGGACAGGGAGCTACGAGCAGTACTTC. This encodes CASSIRGTGSYEQYF.

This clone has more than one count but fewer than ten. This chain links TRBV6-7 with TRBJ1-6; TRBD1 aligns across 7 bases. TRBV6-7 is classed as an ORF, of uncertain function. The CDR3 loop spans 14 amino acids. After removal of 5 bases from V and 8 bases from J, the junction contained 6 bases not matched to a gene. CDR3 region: CASSTTGWDSPLHF. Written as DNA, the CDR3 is TGTGCCAGCAGTACGACAGGGTGGGATTCACCCCTCCACTTT.

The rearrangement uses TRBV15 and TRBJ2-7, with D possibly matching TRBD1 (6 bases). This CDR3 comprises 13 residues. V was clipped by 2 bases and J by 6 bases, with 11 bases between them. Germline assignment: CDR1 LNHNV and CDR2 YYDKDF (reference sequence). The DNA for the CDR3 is TGTGCCACCAGCAGATCGAGACAGGCCGAGCAGTACTTC. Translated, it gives CATSRSRQAEQYF.

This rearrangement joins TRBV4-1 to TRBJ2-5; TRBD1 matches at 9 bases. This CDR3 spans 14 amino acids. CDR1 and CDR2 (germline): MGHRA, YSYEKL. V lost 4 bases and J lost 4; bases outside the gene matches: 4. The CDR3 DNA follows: TGCGCCAGCAGCCCCCAGGACAGGGGAGAGACCCAGTACTTC. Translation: CASSPQDRGETQYF.

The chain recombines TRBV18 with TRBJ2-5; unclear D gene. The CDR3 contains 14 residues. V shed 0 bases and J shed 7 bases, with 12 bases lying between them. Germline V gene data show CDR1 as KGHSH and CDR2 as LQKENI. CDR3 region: CASSPPERSMTQYF. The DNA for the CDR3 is TGTGCCAGCTCACCACCTGAACGGTCCATGACCCAGTACTTC.

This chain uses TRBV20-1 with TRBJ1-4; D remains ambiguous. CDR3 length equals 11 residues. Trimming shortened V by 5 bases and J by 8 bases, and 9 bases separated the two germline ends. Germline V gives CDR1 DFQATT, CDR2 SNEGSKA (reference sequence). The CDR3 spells CSASREEKLFF. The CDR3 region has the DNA TGCAGTGCTTCTAGGGAGGAAAAACTGTTTTTT.

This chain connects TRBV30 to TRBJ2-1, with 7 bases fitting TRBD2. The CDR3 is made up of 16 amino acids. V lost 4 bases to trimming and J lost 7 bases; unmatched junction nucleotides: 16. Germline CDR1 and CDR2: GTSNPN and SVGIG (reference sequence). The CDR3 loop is CAWTLDLSGRGNEQFF. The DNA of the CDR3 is TGTGCCTGGACCCTGGACCTTAGCGGGCGGGGGAATGAGCAGTTCTTC.

CDR3 bases: TGTGCCAGCAGCTTCACTAGCGCCTACGAGCAGTACTTC. Amino acids: CASSFTSAYEQYF. The chain joins TRBV7-2 to TRBJ2-7; 7 bases align to TRBD2. The CDR3 contains 13 residues. From germline, CDR1 is SGHTA and CDR2 FQGNSA. Trimming took 3 bases from V and 2 from J; bases not matched to a gene: 1. Variable domain in full (rest from reference TRBV7-2 and TRBJ2-7): GAGVSQSPSNKVTEKGKDVELRCDPISGHTALYWYRQSLGQGLEFLIYFQGNSAPDKSGLPSDRFSAERTGGSVSTLTIQRTQQEDSAVYLCASSFTSAYEQYFGPGTRLTVT.

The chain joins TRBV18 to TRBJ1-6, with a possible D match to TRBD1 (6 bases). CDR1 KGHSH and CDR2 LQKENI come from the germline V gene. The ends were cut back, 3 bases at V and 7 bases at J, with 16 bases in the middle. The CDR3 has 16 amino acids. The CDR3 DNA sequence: TGTGCCAGCTCACCGGGGGCCCAGGGGAACAATTCACCCCTCCACTTT. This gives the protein CASSPGAQGNNSPLHF.

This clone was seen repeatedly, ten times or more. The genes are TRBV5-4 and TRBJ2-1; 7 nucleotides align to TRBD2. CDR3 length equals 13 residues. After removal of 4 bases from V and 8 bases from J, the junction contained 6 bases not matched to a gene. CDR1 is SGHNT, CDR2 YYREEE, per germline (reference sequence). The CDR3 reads CASSPGGSYEQFF. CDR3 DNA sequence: TGTGCCAGCAGCCCGGGGGGTAGCTATGAGCAGTTCTTC.